The 14 T cell receptor beta chains in this list originate from one sample, sequenced in a study of shared clonotypes between healthy human individuals (dated by TCRdb to the early 2020s). Library construction relied on the immunoSEQ multiplex PCR assay. TCRdb took this table from immuneACCESS and kept in-frame rearrangements with V and J called. Such tables lack part of the clones; where checked against another copy, unresolved V genes explain under half of the gap, and the rest is unexplained. For this sample there are millions of clones; 90% to 95% appear just once. The ten largest clones take up around 1.7% of the sample. For the CD8 naive samples, CD45RO-negative cells were positively selected for CCR7, yielding a CD45RA+CCR7+ population from which TemRA cells were excluded. Sequencing used naive CD8+ T cells from PBMCs. This specimen's cell subset or site label, interpreted: CD45RA+CCR7+. Every receptor here comes from a young man in good health. Some clones in this sample may be carry-over from other donors' samples.

The genes are TRBV28 and TRBJ2-3; the D is unclear. V was cut by 7 bases and J by 5 bases, with 13 bases left in between. Germline V gene sequence: CDR1 MDHEN, CDR2 SYDVKM. This CDR3 comprises 13 residues. CDR3 in amino acids: CASTSPLLDTQYF. As DNA, the CDR3 is TGTGCCAGCACCAGCCCCCTGTTAGATACGCAGTATTTT.

As to this clone: At the DNA level, this CDR3 is encoded by other sequences in the same sample as well. The chain employs TRBV4-1 and TRBJ2-1; D uncertain. The CDR3 is made up of 15 amino acids. Germline loops: CDR1 MGHRA, CDR2 YSYEKL. Deletions cut 0 bases from V and 3 bases from J, with 9 bases between. CDR3 sequence reads: CASSQESGVYNEQFF. The CDR3 nucleotides are TGCGCCAGCAGCCAAGAGTCTGGCGTCTACAATGAGCAGTTCTTC.

This chain links TRBV27 with TRBJ2-1; 7 bases line up with TRBD2. The CDR3 covers 16 residues. J was trimmed by 8 bases and V by 3 bases; bases with no gene match: 13. Looked up from germline, CDR1 is MNHEY and CDR2 is SMNVEV (reference sequence). CDR3: CASSFTLVAGPHEQFF. The CDR3 DNA is TGTGCCAGCAGTTTTACCTTGGTAGCGGGTCCCCATGAGCAGTTCTTC.

The V and J genes are TRBV28 and TRBJ2-5; 7 bases match TRBD2. Germline lookup yields CDR1 MDHEN and CDR2 SYDVKM. The CDR3 totals 14 residues. V lost 6 bases, J lost 11 bases, and 15 bases stayed unmatched. The CDR3 here is CASSRPGLPLEQYF. The CDR3 coding sequence is TGTGCCAGCAGCCGTCCGGGACTACCGCTGGAGCAGTACTTC.

The CDR3 nucleotides are TGTGCCAGCAGCCAGGGACTAGCGGGAGGTACCGGGGAGCTGTTTTTT. Translated: CASSQGLAGGTGELFF. The V call is TRBV9, the J call TRBJ2-2; 15 nucleotides match TRBD2. The CDR3 has 16 residues. In germline, CDR1 is SGDLS, CDR2 YYNGEE. Losses at the gene ends were 4 bases for V and 5 bases for J; bases not matched to a gene: 3. Variable domain in full (rest from reference TRBV9 and TRBJ2-2): DSGVTQTPKHLITATGQRVTLRCSPRSGDLSVYWYQQSLDQGLQFLIQYYNGEERAKGNILERFSAQQFPDLHSELNLSSLELGDSALYFCASSQGLAGGTGELFFGEGSRLTVL.

As concerns this clone: At one end the junction does not follow the germline gene, possibly because of a read error. The chain uses TRBV5-1 and TRBJ2-7, with a possible D match to TRBD2 (5 bases). The germline CDR1 and CDR2 sequences are SGHRS and YFSETQ. There are 11 residues in the CDR3. The CDR3, as DNA: TGCGCCAGCAGCTTGTTTAGCGAGAAGTACTTC. Its translation: CASSLFSEKYF.

The chain couples TRBV7-9 to TRBJ2-1, with D possibly matching TRBD1 (5 bases). V lost 2 bases to trimming and J lost 9 bases, with 20 bases between them. From germline, CDR1 is SEHNR and CDR2 FQNEAQ (reference sequence). The CDR3 is made up of 16 amino acids. As DNA, the CDR3 is TGTGCCAGCAGCTTAAGTAGCTGGGCAGGGTCGGGTGAGCAGTTCTTC. Amino acid sequence: CASSLSSWAGSGEQFF.

The CDR3 coding sequence is TGCGCCAGCAGCTTGGATGCCGAGGTAACAGATACGCAGTATTTT. As protein: CASSLDAEVTDTQYF. This chain connects TRBV5-1 to TRBJ2-3; D not certain. Per the germline V gene, CDR1 is SGHRS and CDR2 is YFSETQ. V was shortened by 0 bases and J by 3 bases, with 11 bases between the two germline ends. The CDR3 extends over 15 amino acids.

This chain joins TRBV4-1 and TRBJ1-5, with TRBD1 matching 8 bases. The CDR3 loop spans 17 amino acids. V shed 0 bases and J 2 bases; nucleotides not matched to a gene: 6. From germline, CDR1 is MGHRA and CDR2 YSYEKL. The CDR3 coding sequence is TGCGCCAGCAGCCAAGATCCGACAGGGGCCGGCAATCAGCCCCAGCATTTT. Amino acids: CASSQDPTGAGNQPQHF.

A note on this clone: The identical CDR3 is also encoded by other nucleotide sequences in the sample. The chain employs TRBV13 and TRBJ2-7; tentatively, D is TRBD2 (6 bases). CDR1 is PRHDT, CDR2 FYEKMQ, per germline (reference sequence). With 3 bases removed from V and 2 bases from J, the gap between germline ends came to 11 bases. CDR3 size: 14 residues. For the CDR3, the DNA is TGTGCCAGCAGCTTGGGACTCCGAGCCTACGAGCAGTACTTC. It codes for CASSLGLRAYEQYF.

This clone was detected only once. This chain uses TRBV7-9 with TRBJ1-3; maybe TRBD1 (5 bases). Per the germline V gene, CDR1 is SEHNR and CDR2 is FQNEAQ (reference sequence). The CDR3 is made up of 16 amino acids. The V end lost 3 bases, the J end lost 0 bases, and 12 bases lay between the germline ends. CDR3 loop: CASSLRGPDSGNTIYF. The CDR3 DNA sequence: TGTGCCAGCAGCTTGAGGGGACCGGACTCTGGAAACACCATATATTTT.

CDR3: CASSLGRGLWETQYF. The CDR3 bases are TGTGCCAGCAGTTTAGGCAGGGGGCTATGGGAGACCCAGTACTTC. This chain joins TRBV27 and TRBJ2-5; TRBD1 matches at 8 bases. This CDR3 has 15 residues. Germline lookup yields CDR1 MNHEY and CDR2 SMNVEV (reference sequence). With 2 bases clipped from V and 5 bases from J, the junction kept 7 bases outside the gene matches.

This clone was counted a single time. The chain carries TRBV27 and TRBJ1-2; TRBD1 aligns across 8 bases. The CDR3 length is 16 residues. Per germline, CDR1 MNHEY and CDR2 SMNVEV (reference sequence). J was trimmed by 4 bases and V by 0 bases; bases with no gene match: 7. CDR3 sequence reads: CASSLSRGQDLYGYTF. CDR3 nucleotides: TGTGCCAGCAGTTTATCTAGGGGACAGGATCTCTATGGCTACACCTTC.

The gene calls are TRBV10-3 and TRBJ1-3, with a tentative D call TRBD1 (5 bases). Trimming removed 4 bases at V and 7 bases at J, with 14 bases between. The germline gives CDR1 ENHRY, CDR2 SYGVKD. The CDR3 runs to 14 residues. The CDR3 spells CAISVSGPSNTIYF. The CDR3 nucleotides are TGTGCCATCAGTGTTTCGGGGCCCAGTAACACCATATATTTT.